There are a few counts of the clone carrying this T cell receptor (beta chain). The use of a sample-barcoded 5' primer and a J-beta primer mix characterized a second PCR of about 6 to 11 cycles. TCRdb recomputed calls from the 5' RACE reads with MiXCR, one row per CDR3 protein. The repertoire holds 1.5 million to 2 million distinct CDR3 sequences, with 49% as singletons. CDR1 MNHNS and CDR2 SASEGT come from the germline V gene. The CDR3 has 13 amino acids. The V end lost 2 bases, the J end lost 2 bases, and 6 bases lay between the germline ends. This specimen belongs to a study of blood T cells in healthy people across ages.

Sequenced material: blood. The receptor was derived from a woman in her thirties or forties in good health. The chain has TRBV6-1 and TRBJ1-2; D remains ambiguous. The CDR3 here is CASSEPKNYGYTF. In nucleotides, the CDR3 is TGTGCCAGCAGTGAACCGAAGAACTATGGCTACACCTTC.